The T cell receptor beta chain described here comes from a study of cytotoxic CD8 clonotypes in ibrutinib-treated CLL. As for the study in general: The authors obtained response samples at a median of about 13 months of treatment, range 6 to 36.

TCRdb's copy holds only in-frame clones and misses some; the assay was immunoSEQ multiplex PCR. The sample contains 13,000 to 15,000 clones, roughly 64% of which appear only once. Study observations and caveats: Before falling back toward baseline at progression, clonality had risen at the time of ibrutinib response. The clonality rise at ibrutinib response reflected private clonotype expansion.

Notes on this clone: Antigen: not known.

CDR3 length: 15 amino acids. CDR1 is LNHDA and CDR2 is SQIVND in the germline V gene (reference sequence). V lost 5 bases, J lost 5 bases, and 18 bases lay in between. The clonotype comes from a human donor with chronic lymphocytic leukemia. The chain joins TRBV19 to TRBJ1-2; D may be TRBD1 (5 bases). Sequencing was performed on PBMCs, taken before ibrutinib treatment. The DNA for the CDR3 is TGTGCCAGTAGTGGTTATACCGGGACCGCTTATGGCTACACCTTC. Its protein product is CASSGYTGTAYGYTF.